Sequencing of this T cell receptor (beta chain) was carried out in a study of blood T cell repertoires in COVID-19. CDR1 and CDR2 (germline): SGHAT, FQNNGV. V shed 8 bases and J 6 bases; nucleotides not matched to a gene: 8. The CDR3 sequence is 13 residues long. Method: immunoSEQ multiplex PCR; TCRdb's copy keeps in-frame clones and lacks some. The table lists some 200,000 clones, about 90% of them singletons, with more than 0.95% in the top ten. What was sequenced was peripheral blood. The chain carries TRBV11-2 and TRBJ2-5, with 8 positions matching TRBD1. This TCR derives from a man aged 30 to 45 with acute or convalescent COVID-19. Written as DNA, the CDR3 is TGTGCCAGCGCCTCCGGGACAGGCCAGACCCAGTACTTC. Translation: CASASGTGQTQYF.